This note documents a single T cell receptor (beta chain) sequence. Assay: immunoSEQ multiplex PCR; the TCRdb copy retains only in-frame clones and omits some. The top ten clones hold around 2.8% of a sample with hundreds of thousands of clones, around 92% of them seen once. The sample belongs to a study of blood T cell repertoires in COVID-19. The germline CDR1 and CDR2 sequences are SGHAT and FQNNGV. The CDR3 runs to 16 residues. J lost 6 bases, V lost 5 bases, and 10 bases had no gene match. This chain connects TRBV11-2 to TRBJ1-6; 7 bases agree with TRBD1. The receptor's source is a woman in her twenties or thirties with COVID-19, enrolled during active disease. Sequencing was performed on peripheral blood. The chain's CDR3 is CASSPTGTYGNSPLHF. For the CDR3, the DNA is TGTGCCAGCAGCCCGACAGGGACTTACGGTAATTCACCCCTCCACTTT.